The following is a T cell receptor (beta chain) sequence with its context. What it recognizes is unknown. This entry is derived from a study of CD4 T cells in relation to SARS-CoV-2 and coronaviruses. Looking at the study overall: Convalescent patients had median age around 42 years, range about 20 to 75. Study-wide points: In roughly 60% of donors, memory CD4+ clonotypes crossrecognized SARS-CoV-2 and at least one common cold coronavirus spike.

The method was immunoSEQ multiplex PCR; TCRdb's version includes in-frame clones alone and lacks a portion of them. This table has 30,000 to 45,000 clones, more than 60% appearing once. The CDR3 spans 16 residues. Germline V gene data show CDR1 as MDHEN and CDR2 as SYDVKM. J gave up 5 bases and V 7 bases, and 8 bases lay outside the gene matches. The genes are TRBV28 and TRBJ2-2, with 12 bases aligning to TRBD2. This TCR was sampled from an adult with COVID-19. The specimen sequenced was memory CD4+ T cells from PBMCs, cultured in vitro. The CDR3 here is CASNPGLAGGTGELFF. In DNA form, the CDR3 reads TGTGCCAGCAACCCGGGGCTAGCGGGAGGGACCGGGGAGCTGTTTTTT.